A selection of T cell receptor beta chains follows, all from one sample in a study of T cells in Graves' hyperthyroidism and ophthalmopathy. TCRdb reprocessed the multiplex PCR reads with MiXCR, giving one entry per CDR3 protein. The data show 300,000 to 400,000 distinct CDR3 sequences, around 23% seen once. Input material: blood. The receptors come from a woman aged 50 to 65 with Graves' hyperthyroidism. Both conserved end residues are part of each CDR3. The order of the fields is V gene, J gene, D gene, clone size, CDR3 protein, CDR3 DNA. The D gene is left open where the match is weak. Some rows have no size entry. The others give once, few or many, or a class for an expanded clone.

TRBV6-1	TRBJ2-7	TRBD2	many	CASSVLAGAFYEQYF	TGTGCCAGCAGTGTACTAGCGGGGGCCTTCTACGAGCAGTACTTC
TRBV5-8	TRBJ2-7	TRBD2	-	CASTVAGGRYEQYF	TGTGCCAGCACGGTAGCGGGAGGGCGGTACGAGCAGTACTTC
TRBV7-8	TRBJ1-2	-	-	CASSLNLRDRHGYTF	TGTGCCAGCAGCTTAAATCTACGGGATCGCCATGGCTACACCTTC
TRBV9	TRBJ1-3	-	-	CASSPPSNTIYF	TGTGCCAGCAGCCCCCCGAGCAACACCATATATTTT
TRBV15	TRBJ1-4	TRBD1	few	CATSRSQGGNEKLFF	TGTGCCACCAGCAGATCACAGGGGGGGAATGAAAAACTGTTTTTT
TRBV16	TRBJ1-5	-	many	CASSPGQRGNQPQHF	TGTGCCAGCAGCCCCGGACAGAGGGGCAATCAGCCCCAGCATTTT
TRBV2	TRBJ2-5	-	many	CASRTGTVQETQYF	TGTGCCAGCAGGACCGGCACGGTCCAAGAGACCCAGTACTTC
TRBV5-1	TRBJ2-4	-	many	CASSAENIQYF	TGCGCCAGCAGCGCGGAAAACATTCAGTACTTC
TRBV19	TRBJ1-2	-	-	CASTHNYGYTF	TGTGCCAGTACCCATAACTATGGCTACACCTTC
TRBV3-1	TRBJ2-1	-	many	CASTRLRTSWEQFF	TGTGCCAGCACCCGACTACGAACATCATGGGAGCAGTTCTTC
TRBV3-1	TRBJ1-6	-	many	CASSQARVNSPLHF	TGTGCCAGCAGCCAAGCCAGGGTAAATTCACCCCTCCACTTT
TRBV15	TRBJ2-3	-	many	CATSRASTDTQYF	TGTGCCACCAGCAGAGCTAGCACAGATACGCAGTATTTT
TRBV19	TRBJ2-1	TRBD2	-	CASSRDPAGGSEQFF	TGTGCCAGCAGTAGGGATCCAGCGGGGGGCTCTGAGCAGTTCTTC
TRBV5-1	TRBJ1-4	TRBD1	-	CASSLAGTENEKLFF	TGCGCCAGCAGCTTGGCCGGGACAGAGAATGAAAAACTGTTTTTT
TRBV11-2	TRBJ2-3	TRBD2	few	CASSLTPGRAGGSTDTQYF	TGTGCCAGCAGCTTAACACCAGGCCGAGCGGGAGGCAGCACAGATACGCAGTATTTT
TRBV3-1	TRBJ2-3	TRBD2	-	CASSSRGTSGSDTQYF	TGTGCCAGCAGCTCCCGCGGGACTAGCGGGAGTGATACGCAGTATTTT
TRBV5-5	TRBJ2-3	TRBD1	few	CASSLGGTGGTDTQYF	TGTGCCAGCAGCTTGGGGGGGACAGGGGGCACAGATACGCAGTATTTT
TRBV10-3	TRBJ1-2	-	-	CAITNTNYGYTF	TGTGCCATCACAAACACTAACTATGGCTACACCTTC
TRBV16	TRBJ1-1	-	-	CASSQNRLNTEAFF	TGTGCCAGCAGCCAAAACAGGTTGAACACTGAAGCTTTCTTT
TRBV20-1	TRBJ1-1	TRBD1	few	CSARQTGLAFF	TGCAGTGCTAGACAGACAGGGCTAGCTTTCTTT
TRBV7-6	TRBJ1-5	-	many	CASSLGSRSSNQPQHF	TGTGCCAGCAGCTTAGGTTCACGATCCAGCAATCAGCCCCAGCATTTT
TRBV4-1	TRBJ2-7	TRBD1	-	CASSPTTGGAYEQYF	TGCGCCAGCAGCCCCACTACAGGGGGTGCGTACGAGCAGTACTTC
TRBV6-2/TRBV6-3	TRBJ2-7	TRBD2	-	CASTLAGGEQYF	TGTGCCAGCACACTAGCGGGAGGCGAGCAGTACTTC
TRBV11-2	TRBJ2-7	-	many	CASSLEVQSSYEQYF	TGTGCCAGCAGCTTAGAAGTTCAGAGCTCCTACGAGCAGTACTTC
TRBV5-6	TRBJ2-3	-	-	CASRPGLSLGTQYF	TGTGCCAGCAGACCGGGACTTTCCTTGGGTACGCAGTATTTT
TRBV20-1	TRBJ2-3	-	-	CSASDTSTDTQYF	TGCAGTGCTTCGGACACGAGCACAGATACGCAGTATTTT
TRBV28	TRBJ1-5	TRBD1	few	CASSPGTGREPQHF	TGTGCCAGCAGTCCAGGGACAGGAAGGGAGCCCCAGCATTTT
TRBV28	TRBJ2-5	TRBD1	-	CASSSQQGKVQETQYF	TGTGCCAGCAGTTCCCAACAGGGGAAGGTCCAAGAGACCCAGTACTTC
TRBV5-1	TRBJ1-5	TRBD1	few	CASSFGDRGNQPQHF	TGCGCCAGCAGCTTTGGGGACAGGGGCAATCAGCCCCAGCATTTT
TRBV6-6	TRBJ1-2	-	many	CASSYSRHQGGYTF	TGTGCCAGCAGTTACTCTCGGCATCAGGGTGGCTACACCTTC
TRBV5-6	TRBJ1-3	-	many	CASSSDSSGNTIYF	TGTGCCAGCAGCTCTGACAGCTCTGGAAACACCATATATTTT
TRBV7-2	TRBJ1-1	-	-	CASSLQKGTEAFF	TGTGCCAGCAGCCTGCAGAAGGGCACTGAAGCTTTCTTT
TRBV20-1	TRBJ2-1	TRBD1	many	CSAQTGGISNEQFF	TGCAGTGCCCAAACAGGGGGGATTTCCAATGAGCAGTTCTTC
TRBV27	TRBJ2-7	TRBD1	many	CASSKRDRGYEQYF	TGTGCCAGCAGTAAAAGGGACAGGGGGTACGAGCAGTACTTC
TRBV7-6	TRBJ2-5	TRBD1	-	CASSLDRGREKETQYF	TGTGCCAGCAGCTTAGATAGGGGGCGCGAGAAAGAGACCCAGTACTTC
TRBV7-7	TRBJ2-1	-	-	CASSLGGAGGTNEQFF	TGTGCTAGCAGCTTAGGTGGGGCAGGCGGGACTAATGAGCAGTTCTTC
TRBV2	TRBJ1-6	TRBD1	many	CASSEDRASSPLHF	TGTGCCAGCAGTGAGGACAGGGCATCTTCACCCCTCCACTTT
TRBV5-1	TRBJ2-5	-	few	CASSLSTYQETQYF	TGCGCCAGCAGCTTGTCGACGTACCAAGAGACCCAGTACTTC
TRBV3-1	TRBJ2-5	-	few	CASSHNRGETQYF	TGTGCCAGCAGCCACAATCGGGGGGAGACCCAGTACTTC
TRBV18	TRBJ2-6	-	-	CASSWDHGSGANVLTF	TGTGCCAGCTCATGGGATCACGGCTCTGGGGCCAACGTCCTGACTTTC
TRBV20-1	TRBJ2-2	-	-	CSARDAGRNTGELFF	TGCAGTGCTAGAGATGCGGGGAGGAACACCGGGGAGCTGTTTTTT
TRBV20-1	TRBJ1-1	TRBD1	-	CSARGGGQGNTEAFF	TGCAGTGCTAGAGGGGGGGGACAGGGAAACACTGAAGCTTTCTTT
TRBV14	TRBJ2-5	-	few	CASSQSVAAQETQYF	TGTGCCAGCAGCCAATCAGTCGCGGCGCAAGAGACCCAGTACTTC
TRBV19	TRBJ2-1	TRBD2	many	CASSLGLAGVEEQFF	TGTGCCAGTAGTTTGGGACTAGCGGGAGTGGAAGAGCAGTTCTTC
TRBV28	TRBJ2-7	-	-	CASSRQFYEQYF	TGTGCCAGCAGCAGACAGTTCTACGAGCAGTACTTC
TRBV20-1	TRBJ2-7	-	many	CSARDLPAGSYEQYF	TGCAGTGCTAGAGATCTCCCAGCGGGCTCCTACGAGCAGTACTTC
TRBV7-8	TRBJ2-1	-	-	CASRDSDVNEQFF	TGTGCCAGCAGGGATAGCGACGTAAATGAGCAGTTCTTC
TRBV29-1	TRBJ2-1	TRBD2	many	CSAQRSSGSPNEQFF	TGCAGCGCCCAGAGGTCTAGCGGGTCCCCCAATGAGCAGTTCTTC
TRBV30	TRBJ2-5	-	many	CAWSHPGRHGHF	TGTGCCTGGAGTCACCCGGGGAGACATGGGCACTTC
TRBV7-9	TRBJ2-7	-	many	CASSHPKSGYLSYEQYF	TGTGCCAGCAGCCATCCTAAAAGCGGATACCTCTCCTACGAGCAGTACTTC
TRBV7-9	TRBJ1-4	-	many	CASSQRGATNEKLFF	TGTGCCAGCAGCCAACGAGGGGCAACTAATGAAAAACTGTTTTTT
TRBV11-3	TRBJ2-1	-	many	CASSYRAASYNEQFF	TGTGCCAGCAGTTATAGGGCGGCTTCGTACAATGAGCAGTTCTTC
TRBV5-1	TRBJ2-7	-	-	CASSRNPDYEQYF	TGCGCCAGCAGCAGGAACCCAGATTACGAGCAGTACTTC
TRBV20-1	TRBJ2-2	TRBD2	few	CSAGTSGYTGELFF	TGCAGTGCTGGGACTAGCGGATACACCGGGGAGCTGTTTTTT
TRBV6-4	TRBJ2-3	-	many	CASSEFSGRGDTQYF	TGTGCCAGCAGTGAGTTTAGCGGACGGGGTGATACGCAGTATTTT
TRBV29-1	TRBJ1-1	TRBD1	-	CSLRQGSSTEAFF	TGCAGCTTACGACAGGGGTCGAGCACTGAAGCTTTCTTT
TRBV5-1	TRBJ2-3	TRBD2	-	CASSLVRGGHTDTQYF	TGCGCCAGCAGCTTGGTGCGGGGGGGCCACACAGATACGCAGTATTTT
TRBV11-2	TRBJ2-3	-	many	CASSLWGGTDTQYF	TGTGCCAGCAGTCTCTGGGGGGGCACAGATACGCAGTATTTT